The rows below give T cell receptor beta chains drawn from one sample of a study of blood T cells in healthy people across ages. TCRdb re-called the 5' RACE reads through MiXCR, storing one row per CDR3 protein. The sample has 1.5 million or so distinct CDR3 sequences; roughly 40% are singletons. Input material: blood. These receptors were collected from a woman between 18 and 29 years old in good health. Each CDR3 is given with its conserved first and last residue. D genes are given only for firm matches. Size values are once, few and many counts, or a class for expanded clones, and some rows have none.

NA,TRBD1,TRBV5-6,TRBJ2-1,TGTGCCAGCAGCCCAAATGGGGGGACAGGGACATACAATGAGCAGTTCTTC,CASSPNGGTGTYNEQFF
once,TRBD1,TRBV5-1,TRBJ1-1,TGCGCCAGCAGCTCTCGGACAGGGGCGGCTTTCTTT,CASSSRTGAAFF
NA,NA,TRBV5-1,TRBJ2-3,TGCGCCAGCAGCCCGTACGAGGGGCGGGCATCTGGCACAGATACGCAGTATTTT,CASSPYEGRASGTDTQYF
few,NA,TRBV2,TRBJ2-1,TGTGCCAGCAGTGGAGAAAATGAGCAGTTCTTC,CASSGENEQFF
few,NA,TRBV5-5,TRBJ1-2,TGTGCCAGCAGCTTGGCCCCCCAGGAGACAGGAGACTATGGCTACACCTTC,CASSLAPQETGDYGYTF
many,TRBD2,TRBV6-5,TRBJ2-7,TGTGCCAGCAGTCCCCGAGGAGCGGGGACCTACGAGCAGTACTTC,CASSPRGAGTYEQYF
few,TRBD2,TRBV5-5,TRBJ2-1,TGTGCCAGCAGCTTGTTTGGAGTAGCGGGGGATGAGCAGTTCTTC,CASSLFGVAGDEQFF
few,NA,TRBV7-9,TRBJ2-5,TGTGCCAGCAGCCTGATATCTCTCGAAGAGACCCAGTACTTC,CASSLISLEETQYF
NA,TRBD2,TRBV6-2/TRBV6-3,TRBJ2-2,TGTGCCAGCAGCCGTAGCGGGAGCGCCGGGGAGCTGTTTTTT,CASSRSGSAGELFF
NA,NA,TRBV4-1,TRBJ2-4,TGCGCCAGCAGCCAAGATGTTTTACTAGCCAAAAACATTCAGTACTTC,CASSQDVLLAKNIQYF
few,TRBD1,TRBV6-1,TRBJ1-2,TGTGCCAGCAGTGAACAAGACAGGGAGAGCTATGGCTACACCTTC,CASSEQDRESYGYTF
NA,NA,TRBV6-5,TRBJ1-2,TGTGCCACCAAGGACCTTGGCTACACCTTC,CATKDLGYTF
NA,TRBD2,TRBV25-1,TRBJ2-3,TGTGCCAGCAGTGAGAGCGGGGGCAGAGATACGCAGTATTTT,CASSESGGRDTQYF
few,TRBD2,TRBV5-5,TRBJ2-7,TGTGCCAGCAGCTCGGGGGGTAGATACTACGAGCAGTACTTC,CASSSGGRYYEQYF
once,TRBD2,TRBV4-2,TRBJ2-5,TGTGCCAGCAGCCAATTGGCTGGGACTAGCGGGGGGGAGGAGGAGACCCAGTACTTC,CASSQLAGTSGGEEETQYF
few,TRBD2,TRBV5-1,TRBJ2-3,TGCGCCAGCAGCAGGACTAGGGGCGGAAGCCAAGATACGCAGTATTTT,CASSRTRGGSQDTQYF
few,NA,TRBV27,TRBJ1-2,TGTGCCAGCAGTCCCACCACAGGGTTTGGCTACACCTTC,CASSPTTGFGYTF
few,NA,TRBV20-1,TRBJ2-5,TGCAGTGCGACCCCTTTGGCACGAGAGACCCAGTACTTC,CSATPLARETQYF
many,NA,TRBV12-3/TRBV12-4,TRBJ2-2,TGTGCCAGCAGACTTCGGGACTCCGGGGAGCTGTTTTTT,CASRLRDSGELFF
NA,TRBD2,TRBV7-2,TRBJ2-2,TGTGCCAGTCGAACCGGACTAGCGGCCCGAATTGGGGAGCTGTTTTTT,CASRTGLAARIGELFF
NA,TRBD1,TRBV5-1,TRBJ1-2,TGCGCCAGCAGCCTCGGCGACGGGACAGGGGGCGCTTACGGCTACACCTTC,CASSLGDGTGGAYGYTF
once,NA,TRBV5-1,TRBJ1-1,TGCGCCAGCAGCGCTCTCGGGGGGAACACTGAAGCTTTCTTT,CASSALGGNTEAFF
NA,TRBD2,TRBV20-1,TRBJ2-3,TGCAGTGCCCGATCGGGACTAGCCTCAGATACGCAGTATTTT,CSARSGLASDTQYF
few,NA,TRBV18,TRBJ1-2,TGTGCCAGCTCACCGGGGACGGGCTACACCTTC,CASSPGTGYTF
NA,TRBD2,TRBV6-4,TRBJ2-3,TGTGCCGGCAGTGACTCGGCGGGGGGCACAGATACGCAGTATTTT,CAGSDSAGGTDTQYF
NA,TRBD2,TRBV20-1,TRBJ2-7,TGCAGTGCTAGAGACGGGGAGTCTAGCGGGAGCTCCTACAATGAGCAGTACTTC,CSARDGESSGSSYNEQYF
NA,NA,TRBV9,TRBJ2-1,TGTGCCAACAGCGTAGAGGATATCCCTAATGGTGAGCAGTTCTTC,CANSVEDIPNGEQFF
NA,TRBD2,TRBV11-2,TRBJ2-1,TGTGCCAGCAGCTTAGGGAGAACCGGGACTAGGAGGTCAAATGAGCAGTTCTTC,CASSLGRTGTRRSNEQFF
NA,TRBD1,TRBV9,TRBJ1-1,TGTGCCAGCAGCCTGGGGACAGGGGGTTTTGACACTGAAGCTTTCTTT,CASSLGTGGFDTEAFF
NA,TRBD1,TRBV29-1,TRBJ1-4,TGCAGCGTTGAATCGGGACAGGGGGTCCTCGGGGAAAAACTGTTTTTT,CSVESGQGVLGEKLFF
NA,NA,TRBV20-1,TRBJ2-7,TGCAGTGCATTTCGCACCGGATACAATGAGCAGTACTTC,CSAFRTGYNEQYF
NA,NA,TRBV12-3/TRBV12-4,TRBJ1-2,TGTGCCAGCAGTCGATGGGCAGACTATGGCTACACCTTC,CASSRWADYGYTF
NA,NA,TRBV6-6,TRBJ2-2,TGTGCCAGCAGTTACTCGTACCAGAACACCGGGGAGCTGTTTTTT,CASSYSYQNTGELFF
NA,NA,TRBV27,TRBJ1-1,TGTGCCAGCAGCCAAGACAGTTCCCCTCGGGGAGCTTTCTTT,CASSQDSSPRGAFF
few,TRBD1,TRBV20-1,TRBJ1-5,TGCAGTGCTAGAGGCTATCGTGGAGGGGGCAAGGTTCAGCCCCAGCATTTT,CSARGYRGGGKVQPQHF
NA,NA,TRBV6-1,TRBJ1-5,TGTGCCAGCAGTGAAGCCCGCAGCAGATATAGCAATCAGCCCCAGCATTTT,CASSEARSRYSNQPQHF
few,NA,TRBV20-1,TRBJ1-4,TGCAGTGCTCGAGGGTGGCGTGAAAAACTGTTTTTT,CSARGWREKLFF
NA,TRBD1,TRBV7-9,TRBJ2-4,TGTGCCAGCAGCTCCATGACAGGGGTCGAGTACTTC,CASSSMTGVEYF
NA,NA,TRBV27,TRBJ2-5,TGTGCCAGCAGTCCTCAGGGCCCCTCTTTTGGGCAGACCCAGTACTTC,CASSPQGPSFGQTQYF
NA,NA,TRBV5-1,TRBJ1-1,TGCGCCAGCAGCCCTATGACGACCCGAGGGACTGAAGCTTTCTTT,CASSPMTTRGTEAFF
few,NA,TRBV19,TRBJ1-6,TGTGCCAGCGCAGGGGTGAGCTCCTATAATTCACCCCTCCACTTT,CASAGVSSYNSPLHF
few,NA,TRBV7-9,TRBJ2-3,TGTGCCAGCAGCTTCGAAGCGGGCGGGACAGATACGCAGTATTTT,CASSFEAGGTDTQYF
NA,NA,TRBV30,TRBJ1-1,TGTGCCTGGAGTCAGGGCACTGAAGCTTTCTTT,CAWSQGTEAFF
few,TRBD2,TRBV11-2,TRBJ2-7,TGTGCCAGCAGCACACTAGCGGGGGTCGACGAGCAGTACTTC,CASSTLAGVDEQYF
NA,TRBD1,TRBV24-1,TRBJ2-7,TGTGCCACCAGTAGTATTCGGACAGGGAAGTACTTC,CATSSIRTGKYF
few,NA,TRBV28,TRBJ1-4,TGTGCCAGCAGTACCCCGTACACACCAAATGAAAAACTGTTTTTT,CASSTPYTPNEKLFF
few,TRBD1,TRBV5-1,TRBJ1-2,TGCGCCAGCAGCTCAGGGACAGGACCCCCTCGTGGCTACACCTTC,CASSSGTGPPRGYTF
NA,NA,TRBV7-2,TRBJ2-2,TGTGCCAGCACCCCACCGCCCGGCACCCGTGCAGCCGGGGAGCTGTTTTTT,CASTPPPGTRAAGELFF
NA,TRBD2,TRBV5-4,TRBJ2-5,TGTGCCAGCAGCTCCGCGGGGGGGCAATCGAGAGAGACCCAGTACTTC,CASSSAGGQSRETQYF
NA,NA,TRBV3-1,TRBJ2-3,TGTGCCAGCAGCCAACGGAGCGGGAGCACAGATACGCAGTATTTT,CASSQRSGSTDTQYF
few,NA,TRBV5-5,TRBJ1-4,TGTGCCAGCAGCTTGGGCAGCCTTAATGAAAAACTGTTTTTT,CASSLGSLNEKLFF
NA,TRBD1,TRBV28,TRBJ1-2,TGTGCCAGCAGTTTAGTATGTGCAGGGGGTCTCGTCTACACCTTC,CASSLVCAGGLVYTF
NA,TRBD1,TRBV4-1,TRBJ2-4,TGCGCCAGCAGCCAACCGCGGGACAGGGAAAACATTCAGTACTTC,CASSQPRDRENIQYF
NA,NA,TRBV29-1,TRBJ2-1,TGCAGCGTTGAACCCAACCGGGGCCGGCAAGGCAACAATGAGCAGTTCTTC,CSVEPNRGRQGNNEQFF